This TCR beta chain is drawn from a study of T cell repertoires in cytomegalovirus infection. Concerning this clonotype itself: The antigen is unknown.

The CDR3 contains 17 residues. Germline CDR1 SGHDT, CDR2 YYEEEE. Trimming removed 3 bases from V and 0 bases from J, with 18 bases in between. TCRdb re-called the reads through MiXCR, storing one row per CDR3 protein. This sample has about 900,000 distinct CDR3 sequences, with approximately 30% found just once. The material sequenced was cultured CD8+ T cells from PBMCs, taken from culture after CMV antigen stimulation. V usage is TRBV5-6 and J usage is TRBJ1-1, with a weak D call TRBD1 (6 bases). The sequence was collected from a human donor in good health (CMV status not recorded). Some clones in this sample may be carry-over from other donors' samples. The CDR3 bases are TGTGCCAGCAGCTGGAAGGGGGGACTTCGGCTGAACACTGAAGCTTTCTTT. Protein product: CASSWKGGLRLNTEAFF.